This TCR beta chain was captured by sequencing in a study of shared clonotypes between healthy human individuals. Study-wide results and caveats: Represented diversity, genetic and exposure-history alike, was limited by few donors.

This CDR3 contains 16 residues. Germline V gives CDR1 SGHVS, CDR2 FNYEAQ. The ends lost 1 base at V and 7 bases at J; junction bases unmatched: 6. Naive CD8 cells lacked CD45RO and underwent positive selection for CCR7, leaving out terminally differentiated effector memory CD45RA+ cells. Turning to this clone: The antigen is not known.

Profiled with immunoSEQ multiplex PCR; TCRdb holds only in-frame clones, not every one. The sample shows about 580,000 clones, roughly 98% of them seen only once. The V call is TRBV7-6, the J call TRBJ2-1, with 11 bases fitting TRBD2. The TCR comes from a man younger than 40 in good health. Sequenced material: naive CD8+ T cells sorted from blood. CDR3 sequence: CASSLGQLAGANEQFF. DNA for the CDR3: TGTGCCAGCAGCTTAGGGCAACTAGCGGGAGCAAATGAGCAGTTCTTC.